These T cell receptor beta chains were read from a single sample in a study of Tregs in tolerant kidney transplant recipients. Using immunoSEQ multiplex PCR, the repertoire was profiled, and TCRdb retains in-frame clones only, with some absent. The sample consists of roughly 70,000 clones, around 87% of them appearing once. The sample was CD4+ T cells from blood (PBMCs), taken 6 months after the transplant. The receptors were sampled from a human patient who received a combined kidney and bone marrow transplant. Some T cells may originate from the graft donor. CDR3s include the opening cysteine and the closing phenylalanine or tryptophan. A D gene is named only where the DNA matches it firmly. Clone size appears in some rows only: once, few, many, or a class for an expanded clone.

length	size	D	V	J	CDR3	DNA
13	.	.	TRBV19	TRBJ2-1	CASSIVGGGEQFF	TGTGCCAGTAGTATAGTCGGTGGCGGTGAGCAGTTCTTC
16	.	TRBD1	TRBV7-3	TRBJ2-1	CASSLTLGQEGNEQFF	TGTGCCAGCAGCTTAACGTTGGGACAGGAGGGGAATGAGCAGTTCTTC
13	.	.	TRBV10-1	TRBJ2-7	CASSVSRLYEQYF	TGCGCCAGCAGTGTGTCTCGGTTATACGAGCAGTACTTC
15	.	.	TRBV4-3	TRBJ1-2	CASSQGGGTNYGYTF	TGCGCCAGCAGCCAAGGGGGCGGCACTAACTATGGCTACACCTTC
11	few	.	TRBV30	TRBJ2-1	CAWSAQNEQFF	TGTGCCTGGAGTGCTCAGAATGAGCAGTTCTTC
14	.	.	TRBV19	TRBJ2-7	CASSIGAGVYEQYF	TGTGCCAGTAGTATAGGAGCAGGGGTCTACGAGCAGTACTTC
13	once	.	TRBV11-3	TRBJ2-3	CASTRLVFGTQYF	TGTGCCAGCACCCGACTAGTTTTTGGTACGCAGTATTTT
16	few	.	TRBV7-9	TRBJ2-1	CASSLAGGGSYNEQFF	TGTGCCAGCAGCTTAGCGGGGGGTGGCTCCTACAATGAGCAGTTCTTC
15	.	TRBD1	TRBV25-1	TRBJ2-7	CASSEDRAGSYEQYF	TGTGCCAGCAGTGAGGACAGGGCGGGCTCCTACGAGCAGTACTTC
17	.	TRBD2	TRBV4-1	TRBJ2-1	CASSPRGSGSTYNEQFF	TGCGCCAGCAGCCCCCGTGGTAGCGGGAGCACCTACAATGAGCAGTTCTTC
14	once	TRBD1	TRBV6-6	TRBJ2-5	CASSYSGGLKTQYF	TGTGCCAGCAGTTACTCAGGGGGCCTGAAGACCCAGTACTTC
13	.	.	TRBV5-4	TRBJ1-1	CASSLKGITEAFF	TGTGCCAGCAGCTTGAAGGGGATCACTGAAGCTTTCTTT
13	.	TRBD1	TRBV19	TRBJ2-3	CASRDRGPDTQYF	TGTGCCAGTCGGGACAGGGGTCCAGATACGCAGTATTTT
15	.	.	TRBV29-1	TRBJ2-7	CSVEDRGQGRYEQYF	TGCAGCGTTGAAGATCGTGGGCAGGGTCGCTACGAGCAGTACTTC
15	once	TRBD2	TRBV9	TRBJ2-3	CASSVVAGGLDTQYF	TGTGCCAGCAGCGTAGTAGCGGGGGGCCTGGATACGCAGTATTTT
13	once	TRBD1	TRBV30	TRBJ2-3	CGSTGGSTDTQYF	TGTGGCTCGACAGGGGGTAGCACAGATACGCAGTATTTT
17	.	.	TRBV18	TRBJ2-5	CASSPFQPRNTKETQYF	TGTGCCAGCTCACCATTTCAACCCAGGAACACAAAAGAGACCCAGTACTTC
14	.	TRBD1	TRBV6-1	TRBJ1-1	CASSEGQGDTEAFF	TGTGCCAGCAGTGAGGGACAGGGAGACACTGAAGCTTTCTTT
16	once	.	TRBV5-1	TRBJ2-7	CASSLGTAVSSYEQYF	TGCGCCAGCAGCTTGGGGACAGCTGTAAGCTCCTACGAGCAGTACTTC
15	.	.	TRBV11-3	TRBJ2-3	CASSLVAASTDTQYF	TGTGCCAGCAGCTTAGTAGCTGCTAGCACAGATACGCAGTATTTT
14	.	TRBD1	TRBV6-1	TRBJ1-2	CASRDRGQLGGYTF	TGTGCCAGCAGGGACAGGGGTCAGCTAGGTGGCTACACCTTC
16	.	TRBD2	TRBV11-1	TRBJ2-2	CASSFGLAGLGGELFF	TGTGCCAGCAGCTTCGGCCTAGCGGGGCTAGGCGGGGAGCTGTTTTTT
15	.	.	TRBV6-1	TRBJ2-7	CASTEVYYLVGEQYF	TGTGCCAGCACCGAGGTTTACTACCTTGTTGGGGAGCAGTACTTC
14	.	.	TRBV2	TRBJ1-5	CASSENGGTQPQHF	TGTGCCAGCAGTGAAAACGGGGGGACTCAGCCCCAGCATTTT
18	.	.	TRBV4-2	TRBJ2-1	CASSQVVAKRESYNEQFF	TGTGCCAGCAGCCAAGTAGTGGCTAAGAGGGAGTCCTACAATGAGCAGTTCTTC
13	.	.	TRBV27	TRBJ2-4	CASSPLSLNIQYF	TGTGCCAGCAGTCCCCTCAGTTTGAACATTCAGTACTTC
16	.	.	TRBV6-5	TRBJ1-1	CASSYSTGKRVTEAFF	TGTGCCAGCAGTTACTCGACTGGGAAGAGGGTCACTGAAGCTTTCTTT
12	.	.	TRBV30	TRBJ1-1	CAWSSQNTEAFF	TGTGCCTGGAGTTCCCAGAACACTGAAGCTTTCTTT
14	.	.	TRBV4-3	TRBJ1-1	CASSQTPLNTEAFF	TGCGCCAGCAGCCAGACACCGTTGAACACTGAAGCTTTCTTT
15	.	.	TRBV7-2	TRBJ2-7	CASSPRWDNSYEQYF	TGTGCCAGCAGCCCACGCTGGGACAACTCCTACGAGCAGTACTTC
14	.	TRBD2	TRBV5-1	TRBJ2-7	CASSELAGVGEQYF	TGCGCCAGCAGTGAACTAGCGGGGGTGGGCGAGCAGTACTTC
14	.	.	TRBV11-2	TRBJ1-1	CASSLGGSNTEAFF	TGTGCCAGCAGCTTAGGAGGCAGCAACACTGAAGCTTTCTTT
15	.	.	TRBV7-9	TRBJ1-4	CASSLDRDTNEKLFF	TGTGCCAGCAGCTTAGACAGGGATACTAATGAAAAACTGTTTTTT
14	.	TRBD1	TRBV6-6	TRBJ1-2	CASSYPGTGWGYTF	TGTGCCAGCAGTTACCCCGGGACAGGGTGGGGCTACACCTTC
13	.	.	TRBV30	TRBJ1-1	CALRDRMNTEAFF	TGTGCCTTAAGAGACAGGATGAACACTGAAGCTTTCTTT
17	.	.	TRBV4-1	TRBJ2-7	CASSQEKRQGTPYEQYF	TGCGCCAGCAGCCAAGAGAAACGGCAGGGGACCCCCTACGAGCAGTACTTC
15	.	TRBD2	TRBV6-5	TRBJ2-1	CASSYSRGRIDEQFF	TGTGCCAGCAGTTACTCACGCGGGAGGATCGATGAGCAGTTCTTC
14	.	TRBD1	TRBV6-5	TRBJ1-5	CASSRTGRNQPQHF	TGTGCCAGCAGTAGGACAGGACGCAATCAGCCCCAGCATTTT
15	few	TRBD1	TRBV7-9	TRBJ1-5	CASSRTGDSNQPQHF	TGTGCCAGCAGCCGGACAGGCGATAGCAATCAGCCCCAGCATTTT
15	.	.	TRBV7-2	TRBJ2-1	CASSPQRAPYNEQFF	TGTGCCAGCAGCCCCCAGCGGGCTCCCTACAATGAGCAGTTCTTC
16	.	.	TRBV5-1	TRBJ1-2	CASSLVGGRTNYGYTF	TGCGCCAGCAGCTTGGTGGGGGGGCGAACAAACTATGGCTACACCTTC
17	.	TRBD2	TRBV7-9	TRBJ2-3	CASSFPLKRGPTDTQYF	TGTGCCAGCAGCTTCCCTCTAAAGCGGGGGCCCACAGATACGCAGTATTTT
15	.	.	TRBV21-1	TRBJ2-7	CASSKAGRGGYEQYF	TGTGCCAGCAGCAAAGCGGGGCGGGGGGGGTACGAGCAGTACTTC
13	.	.	TRBV18	TRBJ2-7	CASSPRQKGEQYF	TGTGCCAGCTCACCGCGGCAAAAGGGGGAGCAGTACTTC
11	.	TRBD1	TRBV6-6	TRBJ2-1	CASSLDRGQFF	TGTGCCAGCAGCCTGGACAGGGGGCAGTTCTTC
14	.	.	TRBV4-2	TRBJ1-2	CASSQARINYGYTF	TGTGCCAGCAGCCAAGCTAGGATCAACTATGGCTACACCTTC
16	.	TRBD2	TRBV4-2	TRBJ2-3	CASSLLTSGGTDTQYF	TGTGCCAGCAGCCTTCTAACTAGCGGGGGGACAGATACGCAGTATTTT
13	.	.	TRBV4-3	TRBJ2-7	CASSQDRDSEQYF	TGCGCCAGCAGCCAAGACCGGGATTCCGAGCAGTACTTC
15	.	.	TRBV7-3	TRBJ2-2	CASSLNAADTGELFF	TGTGCCAGCAGCTTAAACGCTGCAGACACCGGGGAGCTGTTTTTT